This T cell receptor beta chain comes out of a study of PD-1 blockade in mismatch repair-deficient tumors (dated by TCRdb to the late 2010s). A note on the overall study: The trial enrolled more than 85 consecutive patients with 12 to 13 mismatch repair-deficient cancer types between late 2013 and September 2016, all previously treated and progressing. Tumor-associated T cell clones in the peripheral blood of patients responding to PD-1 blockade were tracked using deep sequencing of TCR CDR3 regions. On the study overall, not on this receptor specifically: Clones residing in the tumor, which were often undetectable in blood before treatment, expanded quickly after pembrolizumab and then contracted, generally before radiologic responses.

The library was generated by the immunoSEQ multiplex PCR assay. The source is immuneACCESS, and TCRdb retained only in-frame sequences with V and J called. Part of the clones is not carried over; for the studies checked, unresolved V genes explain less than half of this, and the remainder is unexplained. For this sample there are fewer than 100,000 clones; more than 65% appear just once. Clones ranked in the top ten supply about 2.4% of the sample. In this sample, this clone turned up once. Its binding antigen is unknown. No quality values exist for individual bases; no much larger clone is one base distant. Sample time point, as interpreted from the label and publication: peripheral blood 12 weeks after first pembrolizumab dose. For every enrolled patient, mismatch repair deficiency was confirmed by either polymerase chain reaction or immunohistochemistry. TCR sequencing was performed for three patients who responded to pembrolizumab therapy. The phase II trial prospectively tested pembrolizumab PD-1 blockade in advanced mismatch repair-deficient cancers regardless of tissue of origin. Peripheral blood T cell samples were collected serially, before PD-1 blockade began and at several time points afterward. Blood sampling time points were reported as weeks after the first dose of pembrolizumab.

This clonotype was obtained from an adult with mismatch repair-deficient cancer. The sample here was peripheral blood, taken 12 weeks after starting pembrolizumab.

The nucleotide sequence is given as TGTGCCTGGTACAGTAGCGGGAGAAAAGAGACCCAGTACTTC. Translation gives CAWYSSGRKETQYF. The chain is made from TRBV30 and TRBJ2-5, with 9 middle bases fitting TRBD2. From a lookup of the germline V gene (reference sequence), CDR1 and CDR2 are GTSNPN and SVGIG. The CDR3 measures 14 amino acids from cysteine to phenylalanine. Just CDR3 DNA is preserved here, 42 bases in frame from base 1. V has 5 bases trimmed and J has 3 bases trimmed; junction bases matching no gene number 7.